This entry lists 17 T cell receptor beta chains sequenced from one sample in a study of CD8+CD57+ T cells in acquired aplastic anemia. The TCR beta profiling, which covered VDJ combination and CDR3 sequence, was carried out using genomic DNA as the template. TCRdb re-derived calls from the reads in MiXCR, one entry per CDR3 protein. The profile shows tens of thousands of distinct CDR3 sequences, roughly two thirds of them singletons. Only patients with CD8+CD57+ cell expansion on flow cytometry were chosen for sequencing. The source material was sorted CD4+, CD8+, or CD8+CD57+ T cells (not recorded which) from PBMCs. All receptors come from a human donor with aplastic anemia.

The chain is built from TRBV25-1 and TRBJ2-7, with TRBD1 as a possible D gene (7 bases). Deletions cut 10 bases from V and 5 bases from J, with 18 bases between. CDR1 and CDR2 from the germline V gene are MGHDK and SYGVNS. The CDR3 covers 13 residues. The CDR3 nucleotides are TGTGCCATGAGTCCGGAGGGGGCCAACGAGCAGTACTTC. It is translated as CAMSPEGANEQYF.

This clonotype was seen more than once but under ten times. The chain is built from TRBV29-1 and TRBJ2-5, with 12 nucleotides matching TRBD2. CDR3 length: 12 residues. The V gene's germline CDR1 is SQVTM and CDR2 ANQGSEA. The V gene end was trimmed by 8 bases and the J gene end by 4 bases; junction bases not matched to a gene: 2. The CDR3 coding sequence is TGCAGCACTAGCGGGAGGAGAGAGACCCAGTACTTC. Translated: CSTSGRRETQYF. The complete variable domain, with remaining parts taken from reference TRBV29-1 and TRBJ2-5, reads SAVISQKPSRDICQRGTSLTIQCQVDSQVTMMFWYRQQPGQSLTLIATANQGSEATYESGFVIDKFPISRPNLTFSTLTVSNMSPEDSSIYLCSTSGRRETQYFGPGTRLLVL.

In its sample, this clonotype was seen a few times. The V and J genes are TRBV19 and TRBJ2-7; TRBD2 matches 9 bases. This CDR3 is built from 13 residues. Germline trimming cut 6 bases from V and 5 bases from J; bases unmatched to any gene: 5. Germline V CDR1 and CDR2: LNHDA, SQIVND (reference sequence). DNA of the CDR3: TGTGCCAGTAGCACGGGACTAGCTCACGAGCAGTACTTC. Translating gives CASSTGLAHEQYF.

This clonotype has only a few counts. The chain combines TRBV2 with TRBJ2-7, with D perhaps being TRBD1 or TRBD2 (5 bases each). The germline gives CDR1 SNHLY, CDR2 FYNNEI. Trimming removed 6 bases from V and 3 bases from J, with 18 bases in between. The CDR3 spans 15 residues. CDR3 protein: CASSEGTGAGYEQYF. The CDR3 DNA is TGTGCCAGCAGCGAGGGGACCGGGGCCGGCTACGAGCAGTACTTC. The full variable domain, rest sourced from reference TRBV2 and TRBJ2-7, is EPEVTQTPSHQVTQMGQEVILRCVPISNHLYFYWYRQILGQKVEFLVSFYNNEISEKSEIFDDQFSVERPDGSNFTLKIRSTKLEDSAMYFCASSEGTGAGYEQYFGPGTRLTVT.

The chain recombines TRBV9 with TRBJ2-7, with TRBD2 matching 10 bases. The CDR3 sequence is 15 residues long. Looked up from germline, CDR1 is SGDLS and CDR2 is YYNGEE. V was clipped by 4 bases and J by 2 bases; unmatched bases: 6. CDR3: CASSRGGTSAYEQYF. DNA for the CDR3: TGTGCCAGCAGCCGAGGGGGGACTAGCGCCTACGAGCAGTACTTC.

The sample holds many counts of this clonotype. The rearrangement joins TRBV5-6 to TRBJ2-7; 8 bases align to TRBD2. CDR1 is SGHDT and CDR2 is YYEEEE in the germline V gene. J gave up 4 bases and V 3 bases, and 9 bases lay outside the gene matches. The CDR3 consists of 15 residues. DNA of the CDR3: TGTGCCAGCAGCTCCACGGGAGGGGGGTCTTACGAGCAGTACTTC. It yields the protein CASSSTGGGSYEQYF.

As to this clonotype: Since the CDR3 does not end with the conserved phenylalanine or tryptophan, this likely comes from a read error. This chain connects TRBV20-1 to TRBJ1-3; TRBD1 might be the D (5 bases). The germline V gene encodes CDR1 DFQATT and CDR2 SNEGSKA (reference sequence). The CDR3 runs 14 residues. CDR3 DNA: TGCAGTGCTAGATCAGGGACCTCTGAAAACACCATATATTCT. Amino acids: CSARSGTSENTIYS.

This clonotype appeared once. The chain couples TRBV29-1 to TRBJ1-2; unclear D gene. The V gene lost 4 bases and the J gene lost 2 bases, with 11 bases spanning the gap. The CDR3 runs 13 residues. Germline-derived CDR1 and CDR2 are SQVTM and ANQGSEA. The CDR3 loop is CSVGAGINYGYTF. In DNA form, the CDR3 reads TGCAGCGTTGGAGCAGGAATCAACTATGGCTACACCTTC.

The genes are TRBV19 and TRBJ2-3; TRBD1 matches 10 bases. CDR3 length: 15 amino acids. V lost 4 bases, J lost 6 bases, and 7 bases stayed unmatched. In germline, CDR1 is LNHDA, CDR2 SQIVND (reference sequence). CDR3 residues: CASSRGTGASDTQYF. The CDR3 DNA reads as TGTGCCAGTAGTAGGGGGACAGGGGCATCGGATACGCAGTATTTT.

This clonotype has ten or more counts. This sequence joins TRBV6-1 and TRBJ2-7, with 9 bases matching TRBD1. Germline trimming cut 6 bases from V and 3 bases from J; bases unmatched to any gene: 3. The CDR3 loop spans 13 amino acids. Germline V lookup: CDR1 MNHNS, CDR2 SASEGT. Here the CDR3 DNA reads TGTGCCAGCAGCGGGACAGGGCTCTACGAGCAGTACTTC. It specifies CASSGTGLYEQYF.

The chain couples TRBV2 to TRBJ2-7; D remains ambiguous. Germline values: CDR1 SNHLY, CDR2 FYNNEI. This CDR3 has 13 amino acids. V was trimmed by 3 bases and J by 3 bases, leaving 9 bases between them. CDR3 DNA sequence: TGTGCCAGCAGTGAGTCGCCGGACTACGAGCAGTACTTC. It codes for CASSESPDYEQYF.

This clonotype was counted a few times. The chain recombines TRBV29-1 with TRBJ1-5; unclear D gene. CDR1 and CDR2 from the germline V gene are SQVTM and ANQGSEA. CDR3 size: 13 residues. Trimming left V 3 bases short and J 4 bases short, with 10 bases between. The CDR3 sequence is CSVESETNQPQHF. The CDR3 DNA sequence: TGCAGCGTTGAGAGCGAGACAAATCAGCCCCAGCATTTT.

V is TRBV25-1 and J is TRBJ2-7, with a weak D call TRBD1 (6 bases). The DNA end lines up better with TRBJ2-1; the J call may be wrong. The CDR3 is 14 amino acids. Germline values: CDR1 MGHDK, CDR2 SYGVNS. The CDR3 region has the DNA TGTGCCAGCAACTTAGGGGGCTCCTACAATGAGCAGTTCTTC. Residues: CASNLGGSYNEQFF.

At least ten counts were recorded for this clonotype. CDR3 sequence reads: CASSLRGGTTYNEQFF. The DNA for the CDR3 is TGTGCCAGCAGCTTAAGGGGCGGAACGACCTACAATGAGCAGTTCTTC. J is TRBJ2-1 and V is TRBV7-9; weak D call: TRBD1 (5 bases). The length of the CDR3 is 16 residues. CDR1 and CDR2 from the germline V gene are SEHNR and FQNEAQ (reference sequence). V was trimmed by 2 bases and J by 2 bases, leaving 13 bases between them.

The V and J genes are TRBV10-3 and TRBJ2-3; D not certain. Looked up from germline, CDR1 is ENHRY and CDR2 is SYGVKD. The CDR3 contains 11 residues. Trimming took off 10 bases at V and 4 bases at J, with 9 bases between the two ends. In DNA form, the CDR3 reads TGTGCCAGCCGTGGACCAGATACGCAGTATTTT. Its translation: CASRGPDTQYF.

To note about this clonotype: Germline and junction disagree at one end, which may indicate a read error. This chain connects TRBV10-1 to TRBJ2-1; 8 positions match TRBD1. The CDR3 is 14 residues long. Germline-derived CDR1 and CDR2 are WNHNN and SYGVQD (reference sequence). The CDR3 here is CAGSQDRGHNEQFF. CDR3 nucleotides: TGCGCCGGCAGCCAAGACAGGGGCCACAATGAGCAGTTCTTC.

This clonotype was recorded at least ten times. The chain is built from TRBV7-9 and TRBJ2-1, with D perhaps TRBD1 (7 bases). Germline CDR1 SEHNR, CDR2 FQNEAQ (reference sequence). Trimming removed 5 bases from V and 4 bases from J, with 12 bases in between. The CDR3 is made up of 14 amino acids. CDR3 bases: TGTGCCAGCAGCAAGACAGGGAGGTACAATGAGCAGTTCTTC. This encodes CASSKTGRYNEQFF.